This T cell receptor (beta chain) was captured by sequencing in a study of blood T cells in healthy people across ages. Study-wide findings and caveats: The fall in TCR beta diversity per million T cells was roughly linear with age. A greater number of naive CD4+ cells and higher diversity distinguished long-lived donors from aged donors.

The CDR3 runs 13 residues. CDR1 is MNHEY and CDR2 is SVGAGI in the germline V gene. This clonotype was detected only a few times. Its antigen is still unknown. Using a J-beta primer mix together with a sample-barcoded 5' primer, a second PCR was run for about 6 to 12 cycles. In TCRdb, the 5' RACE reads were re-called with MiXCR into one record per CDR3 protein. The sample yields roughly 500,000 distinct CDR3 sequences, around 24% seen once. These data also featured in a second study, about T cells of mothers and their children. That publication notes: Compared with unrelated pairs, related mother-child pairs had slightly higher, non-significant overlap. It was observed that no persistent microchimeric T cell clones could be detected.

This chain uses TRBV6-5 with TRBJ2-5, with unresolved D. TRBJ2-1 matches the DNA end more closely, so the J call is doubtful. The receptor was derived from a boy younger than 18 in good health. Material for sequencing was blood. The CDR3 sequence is CASRRTNRNEQFF. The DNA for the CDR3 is TGTGCCAGCAGGAGAACCAACAGAAATGAGCAGTTCTTC.